This is a list of T cell receptor beta chains from one sample in a study of CD4 T cells in relation to SARS-CoV-2 and coronaviruses. The protocol was immunoSEQ multiplex PCR, while the TCRdb copy is restricted to in-frame clones and leaves out a portion. The table has tens of thousands of clones, 65% to 80% seen once. These receptors lack a known antigen. The specimen sequenced was memory CD4+ T cells from PBMCs, cultured in vitro. The receptors here all came from an adult with COVID-19. Each CDR3 is given with its conserved first and last residue. Each record gives: J gene, clone size, D gene, V gene, CDR3 DNA, CDR3 protein. D genes are given only for firm matches. Size is omitted from some rows. Given values are once, few, many or a class for expanded clones.

j_gene: TRBJ2-7
abundance: -
d_gene: TRBD1
v_gene: TRBV5-5
CDR3nt: TGTGCCAGCAGACCGGGACAGGGTTCTACTTACGAGCAGTACTTC
CDR3aa: CASRPGQGSTYEQYF

j_gene: TRBJ2-1
abundance: -
d_gene: TRBD1
v_gene: TRBV4-3
CDR3nt: TGCGCCAGCAGCCAACGGACAGGGGATGAGCAGTTCTTC
CDR3aa: CASSQRTGDEQFF

j_gene: TRBJ2-5
abundance: -
d_gene: TRBD1
v_gene: TRBV11-2
CDR3nt: TGTGCCAGCAGCTTAGTCCCCGGGACAGGGACCCAGTACTTC
CDR3aa: CASSLVPGTGTQYF

j_gene: TRBJ2-3
abundance: -
d_gene: -
v_gene: TRBV6-2/TRBV6-3
CDR3nt: TGTGCCAGCAGTTACTCGACGGGGGTAGGTGATACGCAGTATTTT
CDR3aa: CASSYSTGVGDTQYF

j_gene: TRBJ1-1
abundance: -
d_gene: TRBD1
v_gene: TRBV19
CDR3nt: TGTGCCTCAAAGGAGGGGGCAGCTTTCTTT
CDR3aa: CASKEGAAFF

j_gene: TRBJ2-3
abundance: -
d_gene: TRBD1
v_gene: TRBV27
CDR3nt: TGTGCCAGCAGTCCGGGACAGGGAAGCACAGATACGCAGTATTTT
CDR3aa: CASSPGQGSTDTQYF

j_gene: TRBJ2-1
abundance: -
d_gene: -
v_gene: TRBV7-6
CDR3nt: TGTGCCAGCAGCAACTTGGGGACTCACTTACGGAATGAGCAGTTCTTC
CDR3aa: CASSNLGTHLRNEQFF

j_gene: TRBJ1-2
abundance: few
d_gene: -
v_gene: TRBV5-1
CDR3nt: TGCGCCAGCAGCTCGTTCCAGGGGTTCGGTGGCTACACCTTC
CDR3aa: CASSSFQGFGGYTF

j_gene: TRBJ2-7
abundance: once
d_gene: -
v_gene: TRBV7-2
CDR3nt: TGTGCCAGCAGCTTTGTCAGCGGAGGCTACGAGCAGTACTTC
CDR3aa: CASSFVSGGYEQYF

j_gene: TRBJ2-1
abundance: -
d_gene: -
v_gene: TRBV5-1
CDR3nt: TGCGCCAGCAGCTTGGTTAACACAATCGATGAGCAGTTCTTC
CDR3aa: CASSLVNTIDEQFF

j_gene: TRBJ2-3
abundance: -
d_gene: -
v_gene: TRBV6-2/TRBV6-3
CDR3nt: TGTGCCAGCAGTTACTCAGGTGCAGTCACAGATACGCAGTATTTT
CDR3aa: CASSYSGAVTDTQYF

j_gene: TRBJ2-5
abundance: -
d_gene: -
v_gene: TRBV18
CDR3nt: TGTGCCAGCTCACCCCCAACAGCCACGGAGACCCAGTACTTC
CDR3aa: CASSPPTATETQYF

j_gene: TRBJ1-1
abundance: -
d_gene: -
v_gene: TRBV29-1
CDR3nt: TGCAGCGTTGTTTTGTCAGAGAACACTGAAGCTTTCTTT
CDR3aa: CSVVLSENTEAFF

j_gene: TRBJ1-5
abundance: -
d_gene: -
v_gene: TRBV18
CDR3nt: TGTGCCAGCTCGTCACAGGGAACCGGCAATCAGCCCCAGCATTTT
CDR3aa: CASSSQGTGNQPQHF

j_gene: TRBJ2-3
abundance: once
d_gene: -
v_gene: TRBV5-4
CDR3nt: TGTGCCAGCAGCCTGATAGGCACAGATACGCAGTATTTT
CDR3aa: CASSLIGTDTQYF

j_gene: TRBJ1-1
abundance: -
d_gene: -
v_gene: TRBV19
CDR3nt: TGTGCCAGTAGTATAGATCTAAGGAGGACTGAAGCTTTCTTT
CDR3aa: CASSIDLRRTEAFF

j_gene: TRBJ2-2
abundance: -
d_gene: -
v_gene: TRBV6-2/TRBV6-3
CDR3nt: TGTGCCAGCAGTCCCTACAACACCGGGGAGCTGTTTTTT
CDR3aa: CASSPYNTGELFF

j_gene: TRBJ2-5
abundance: -
d_gene: TRBD2
v_gene: TRBV19
CDR3nt: TGTGCCAGTAGGACTAGCGGGATAGAGACCCAGTACTTC
CDR3aa: CASRTSGIETQYF

j_gene: TRBJ1-1
abundance: -
d_gene: -
v_gene: TRBV28
CDR3nt: TGTGCCAGCAGTTTTGTAGGGGATCAGAGGGCTTTCTTT
CDR3aa: CASSFVGDQRAFF

j_gene: TRBJ2-3
abundance: once
d_gene: TRBD1
v_gene: TRBV9
CDR3nt: TGTGCCAGCAGCGTAGCTACTAATGACAGGGGCCCCGATACGCAGTATTTT
CDR3aa: CASSVATNDRGPDTQYF

j_gene: TRBJ2-5
abundance: -
d_gene: TRBD2
v_gene: TRBV18
CDR3nt: TGTGCCAGCTCACCAGACTTCCCAGGGACTAGCGGGATCTGGGAGACCCAGTACTTC
CDR3aa: CASSPDFPGTSGIWETQYF

j_gene: TRBJ2-7
abundance: once
d_gene: -
v_gene: TRBV4-1
CDR3nt: TGCGCCAGCAGCCAGAGGGAAGGGTTCGGTCCCTACGAGCAGTACTTC
CDR3aa: CASSQREGFGPYEQYF

j_gene: TRBJ2-5
abundance: -
d_gene: -
v_gene: TRBV11-2
CDR3nt: TGTGCCAGCAGCTTAATACGAACAGGTTTGGAGACCCAGTACTTC
CDR3aa: CASSLIRTGLETQYF

j_gene: TRBJ1-1
abundance: -
d_gene: -
v_gene: TRBV11-2
CDR3nt: TGTGCCAGCAGCCTAGATGGGGTAGGAGCTTTCTTT
CDR3aa: CASSLDGVGAFF

j_gene: TRBJ2-3
abundance: few
d_gene: TRBD2
v_gene: TRBV5-4
CDR3nt: TGTGCCAGCAGCCCAAGTGGGGCGGGAGGAGATACGCAGTATTTT
CDR3aa: CASSPSGAGGDTQYF

j_gene: TRBJ2-5
abundance: -
d_gene: -
v_gene: TRBV11-1
CDR3nt: TGTGCCAGCAGCGAGGGACTTCCTATTGGGACCCAGTACTTC
CDR3aa: CASSEGLPIGTQYF

j_gene: TRBJ1-2
abundance: few
d_gene: -
v_gene: TRBV19
CDR3nt: TGTGCCAGTAGTATAGGGGGCAGAGACAACTATGGCTACACCTTC
CDR3aa: CASSIGGRDNYGYTF

j_gene: TRBJ2-6
abundance: -
d_gene: -
v_gene: TRBV7-2
CDR3nt: TGTGCCAGCAGCTTCCTCAGTCCAGGGGCCGGGGCCAACGTCCTGACTTTC
CDR3aa: CASSFLSPGAGANVLTF

j_gene: TRBJ1-5
abundance: -
d_gene: -
v_gene: TRBV6-2/TRBV6-3
CDR3nt: TGTGCCAGCAGTTACCCCGGGAGTAGCAATCAGCCCCAGCATTTT
CDR3aa: CASSYPGSSNQPQHF

j_gene: TRBJ2-2
abundance: -
d_gene: TRBD1
v_gene: TRBV18
CDR3nt: TGTGCCAGCTCAGCCCTTCCCCCCGGGACAGGGTTCGCGAACACCGGGGAGCTGTTTTTT
CDR3aa: CASSALPPGTGFANTGELFF

j_gene: TRBJ2-7
abundance: -
d_gene: -
v_gene: TRBV6-6
CDR3nt: TGTGCCAGCAGTTACACGGCGGGCTTCTACGAGCAGTACTTC
CDR3aa: CASSYTAGFYEQYF

j_gene: TRBJ2-6
abundance: few
d_gene: -
v_gene: TRBV5-5
CDR3nt: TGTGCCAGCAGCTTGGGGCAGCCCCGTTTCTCTGGGGCCAACGTCCTGACTTTC
CDR3aa: CASSLGQPRFSGANVLTF

j_gene: TRBJ2-2
abundance: -
d_gene: TRBD2
v_gene: TRBV29-1
CDR3nt: TGCAGCGTTCGTACTGGACTAGCCACCGGGGAGCTGTTTTTT
CDR3aa: CSVRTGLATGELFF

j_gene: TRBJ1-2
abundance: -
d_gene: -
v_gene: TRBV18
CDR3nt: TGTGCCAGCTCACCCGACAGAGTCCCCATGGTGGCTAACTATGGCTACACCTTC
CDR3aa: CASSPDRVPMVANYGYTF

j_gene: TRBJ2-2
abundance: -
d_gene: -
v_gene: TRBV2
CDR3nt: -
CDR3aa: CASRALRAGELFF

j_gene: TRBJ2-7
abundance: few
d_gene: -
v_gene: TRBV27
CDR3nt: TGTGCCAGCAGTCCGTGGGACTCTAGCAGGGAGCAGTACTTC
CDR3aa: CASSPWDSSREQYF

j_gene: TRBJ2-1
abundance: few
d_gene: -
v_gene: TRBV9
CDR3nt: TGTGCCAGCAGCGTAGTCCCGTCGGGTAATCGGGAGCAGTTCTTC
CDR3aa: CASSVVPSGNREQFF

j_gene: TRBJ1-6
abundance: -
d_gene: -
v_gene: TRBV30
CDR3nt: TGTGCCTGGGTTGGTGCCTTCGGTTCACCCCTCCACTTT
CDR3aa: CAWVGAFGSPLHF

j_gene: TRBJ2-2
abundance: few
d_gene: -
v_gene: TRBV3-1/TRBV3-2
CDR3nt: TGTGCCAGCAGCCAAGGGACCGGGGAGCTGTTTTTT
CDR3aa: CASSQGTGELFF

j_gene: TRBJ1-2
abundance: -
d_gene: -
v_gene: TRBV2
CDR3nt: TGTGCCAGCAGGGACGGGTTGAAGAGCGGCTACACCTTC
CDR3aa: CASRDGLKSGYTF

j_gene: TRBJ2-1
abundance: -
d_gene: -
v_gene: TRBV28
CDR3nt: TGTGCCAGCAGTCAAAACGACTCCCCTGTTCTCTGGAATGAGCAGTTCTTC
CDR3aa: CASSQNDSPVLWNEQFF

j_gene: TRBJ2-5
abundance: -
d_gene: -
v_gene: TRBV14
CDR3nt: TGTGCCAGCAGCCAAGGGGGAAGGAACCAGTACTTC
CDR3aa: CASSQGGRNQYF

j_gene: TRBJ1-4
abundance: -
d_gene: -
v_gene: TRBV28
CDR3nt: TGTGCCAGCATCGCAACCTGGTCCGGAGAAAAACTGTTTTTT
CDR3aa: CASIATWSGEKLFF

j_gene: TRBJ2-1
abundance: once
d_gene: -
v_gene: TRBV15
CDR3nt: TGTGCCACCAGCAGAGCGGGGAGGGGGGGACCCCTCAATGAGCAGTTCTTC
CDR3aa: CATSRAGRGGPLNEQFF

j_gene: TRBJ2-1
abundance: -
d_gene: -
v_gene: TRBV4-2
CDR3nt: TGTGCCAGCAGCCAAGAAGTGTTAAGAGAAAATGAGCAGTTCTTC
CDR3aa: CASSQEVLRENEQFF

j_gene: TRBJ1-2
abundance: -
d_gene: -
v_gene: TRBV28
CDR3nt: TGTGCCAGCAGTGATCATACAGGGCTCACTAACTATGGCTACACCTTC
CDR3aa: CASSDHTGLTNYGYTF

j_gene: TRBJ1-5
abundance: -
d_gene: TRBD1
v_gene: TRBV2
CDR3nt: TGTGCCAGCAGTCTTGAGGGGGCAAGTCAGCCCCAGCATTTT
CDR3aa: CASSLEGASQPQHF

j_gene: TRBJ2-1
abundance: -
d_gene: TRBD2
v_gene: TRBV7-2
CDR3nt: TGTGCCAGCAGCCCACTAACTAGCGGGAGCGACTACAATGAGCAGTTCTTC
CDR3aa: CASSPLTSGSDYNEQFF

j_gene: TRBJ2-3
abundance: -
d_gene: -
v_gene: TRBV6-4
CDR3nt: TGTGCCAGCAGCCCACGTCCTAGCACAGATACGCAGTATTTT
CDR3aa: CASSPRPSTDTQYF

j_gene: TRBJ1-5
abundance: -
d_gene: -
v_gene: TRBV2
CDR3nt: TGTGCCAGCAGTGAGGATCTGTATAGCAATCAGCCCCAGCATTTT
CDR3aa: CASSEDLYSNQPQHF

j_gene: TRBJ1-2
abundance: once
d_gene: -
v_gene: TRBV14
CDR3nt: TGTGCCAGCAGCCAGGACTCAAGGGGCTATGGCTACACCTTC
CDR3aa: CASSQDSRGYGYTF

j_gene: TRBJ2-5
abundance: few
d_gene: -
v_gene: TRBV11-1
CDR3nt: TGTGCCAGCAGCCCACGGGGCCAAGAGACCCAGTACTTC
CDR3aa: CASSPRGQETQYF

j_gene: TRBJ2-1
abundance: -
d_gene: TRBD2
v_gene: TRBV5-1
CDR3nt: TGCGCCAGCAGCAAGGGACTAGCGGGACCATACAATGAGCAGTTCTTC
CDR3aa: CASSKGLAGPYNEQFF